A selection of T cell receptor beta chains follows, all from one sample in a study of tissue T cells after allogeneic stem cell transplantation. The repertoire was sequenced with immunoSEQ multiplex PCR; TCRdb's copy has only in-frame clones and lacks some. This repertoire shows roughly 3,200 clones, 70% found once; its top ten account for about 16%. The sample here was tissue from the right colon, taken at autopsy. These TCRs come from a male donor older than 55 with lung cancer. Each CDR3 is given with its conserved first and last residue. A D gene is named only where the DNA matches it firmly. Clone sizes are given selectively: once, few, many, or a class where the clone is expanded.

. few TRBJ2-7 TRBV7-3 TGTGCCAGCAGCCTCACGAACGACTACGAGCAGTACTTC CASSLTNDYEQYF
. . TRBJ2-2 TRBV21-1 TGTGCCAGCAGCAAAGACGAGGTCCGCCGGGAGCTGTTTTTT CASSKDEVRRELFF
. . TRBJ1-2 TRBV2 TGTGCCAGCAGTGAACGAACGGGCTACTATGGCTACACCTTC CASSERTGYYGYTF
. . TRBJ1-2 TRBV10-2 TGCGCCAGCGCAAAGGACAGTTATGGCTACACCTTC CASAKDSYGYTF
TRBD2 . TRBJ2-7 TRBV9 TGTGCCAGCAGCGTAGTTACTAGCGGGAGGGTAACCTACGAGCAGTACTTC CASSVVTSGRVTYEQYF
. . TRBJ1-6 TRBV10-3 TGTGCCATCAGTGAGTCCCGGGAAAAACACTCCTATAATTCACCCCTCCACTTT CAISESREKHSYNSPLHF
. . TRBJ2-7 TRBV7-2 TGTGCCAGCAGCTTATATACCGGGAGCTCCTACGAGCAGTACTTC CASSLYTGSSYEQYF
. once TRBJ2-7 TRBV5-6 TGTGCCAGCAGCTCGTACCTCGACAGTGCGTACGAGCAGTACTTC CASSSYLDSAYEQYF
. . TRBJ1-1 TRBV15 TGTGCCACCAGCAGGGTCACTGAAGCTTTCTTT CATSRVTEAFF
TRBD2 . TRBJ2-3 TRBV3-1/TRBV3-2 TGTGCCAGCAGCCAAGAAATAGCGGGGGGGCCGGTTTTGAGCACAGATACGCAGTATTTT CASSQEIAGGPVLSTDTQYF
TRBD1 . TRBJ2-2 TRBV5-1 TGCGCCAGCAGCGTGGGACAGGGTGTCGGGGAGCTGTTTTTT CASSVGQGVGELFF
. . TRBJ2-6 TRBV6-2/TRBV6-3 TGTGCCAGCAGCTCAGACAGGACACCTGGGGCCAACGTCCTGACTTTC CASSSDRTPGANVLTF
. . TRBJ2-1 TRBV19 TGTGCCAGTACCCCTCAGTTCTTC CASTPQFF
. . TRBJ2-1 TRBV5-4 TGTGCCAGCAGCTTGGAACTGAAGTATTCCGCCTACAATGAGCAGTTCTTC CASSLELKYSAYNEQFF
. . TRBJ1-5 TRBV12-3/TRBV12-4 TGTGCCAGCATGAGGGGCGGCAATCAGCCCCAGCATTTT CASMRGGNQPQHF
. . TRBJ2-5 TRBV6-5 TGTGCCAGCAGTTACTCGTCAGAGACCCAGTACTTC CASSYSSETQYF
TRBD2 . TRBJ2-1 TRBV27 TGTGCCAGCAAGGTGGGACTTGGTATTGTGGGGACTAGGGTTCATCCCTACAATGAGCAGTTCTTC CASKVGLGIVGTRVHPYNEQFF
. . TRBJ2-2 TRBV5-1 TGCGCCAGCAGCCCCCAAGGAGGGGTCACCGGGGAGCTGTTTTTT CASSPQGGVTGELFF
. . TRBJ2-7 TRBV6-1 TGTGCCAGCAGTGAAGGCTCCCTTGGGTACACCGAGCAGTACTTC CASSEGSLGYTEQYF
. . TRBJ2-5 TRBV6-5 TGTGCCAGCAGTTACCCGCGAGGGACAAACCAAGAGACCCAGTACTTC CASSYPRGTNQETQYF
. . TRBJ2-3 TRBV19 TGTGCCAGTAGTATAATAGCAGATACGCAGTATTTT CASSIIADTQYF
. once TRBJ1-1 TRBV28 TGTGCCAGCAGTTTATCTGGGGGGGCTGAAGCTTTCTTT CASSLSGGAEAFF
. . TRBJ2-1 TRBV6-5 TGTGCCAGCAGTCACCGACTAGAAAGGGCCCAGGAGCAGTTCTTC CASSHRLERAQEQFF
. . TRBJ2-3 TRBV5-1 TGCGCCAGCAGCTTGGTATCGTCCTACACAGATACGCAGTATTTT CASSLVSSYTDTQYF
. . TRBJ1-2 TRBV7-9 TGTGCCAGCAGCCACCTGGAAGGGGACTCTGCTAACTATGGCTACACCTTC CASSHLEGDSANYGYTF
. . TRBJ1-2 TRBV7-3 TGTGCCAGCAGCTTAGATCCGACTAACTATGGCTACACCTTC CASSLDPTNYGYTF